This T cell receptor beta chain was sequenced during a study of cytomegalovirus exposure and HLA in healthy donors. Study-wide findings and caveats: Overall, around 160 TCR beta chains were annotated as cytomegalovirus-associated. Most TCR sequences were rare, but some public TCRs occurred in many donors. Later on, an analysis found that several of the most significant clusters appeared to be linked to common viral pathogens, which included parvovirus B19. V- and J-gene trimming of TCR beta was linked (in a later analysis) to a missense DCLRE1C variant.

PCR used 60 Vbeta primers and 13 Jbeta primers. The repertoire was sequenced with immunoSEQ multiplex PCR; TCRdb's copy has only in-frame clones and lacks some. The sample carries 200,000 to 250,000 clones, roughly 70% recorded once. Regarding this clone: Its antigen remains unidentified.

The sequencing input was PBMCs. This receptor was identified in a man aged 40-50 years in good health and CMV-seropositive.

This CDR3 reads CASSPELGGGVGEKLFF. In nucleotides, the CDR3 is TGTGCCAGCTCACCCGAGCTAGGGGGGGGCGTGGGGGAAAAACTGTTTTTT. The J gene is TRBJ1-4, the V gene TRBV18, with a tentative D call TRBD1 (6 bases). Trimming pared 3 bases from V and 8 bases from J, leaving 22 bases between. The CDR3 runs to 17 residues. CDR1 is KGHSH and CDR2 is LQKENI in the germline V gene.